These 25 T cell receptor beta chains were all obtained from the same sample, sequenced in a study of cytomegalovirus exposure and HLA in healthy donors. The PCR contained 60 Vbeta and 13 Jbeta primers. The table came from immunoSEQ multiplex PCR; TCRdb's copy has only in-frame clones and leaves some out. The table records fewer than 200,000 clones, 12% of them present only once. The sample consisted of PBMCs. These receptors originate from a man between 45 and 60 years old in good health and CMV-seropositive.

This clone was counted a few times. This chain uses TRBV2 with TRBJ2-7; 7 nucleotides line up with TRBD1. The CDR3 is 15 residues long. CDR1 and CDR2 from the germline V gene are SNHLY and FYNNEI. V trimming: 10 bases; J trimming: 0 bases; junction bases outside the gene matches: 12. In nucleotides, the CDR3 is TGTGCCACCAAGATGGGACAGTCATTCTCCTACGAGCAGTACTTC. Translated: CATKMGQSFSYEQYF.

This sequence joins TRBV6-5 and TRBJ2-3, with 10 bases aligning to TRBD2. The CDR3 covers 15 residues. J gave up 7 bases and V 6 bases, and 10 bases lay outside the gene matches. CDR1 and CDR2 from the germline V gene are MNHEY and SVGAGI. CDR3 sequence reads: CASRAGTSERYTQYF. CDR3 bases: TGTGCCAGCAGAGCCGGGACTAGCGAACGATATACGCAGTATTTT.

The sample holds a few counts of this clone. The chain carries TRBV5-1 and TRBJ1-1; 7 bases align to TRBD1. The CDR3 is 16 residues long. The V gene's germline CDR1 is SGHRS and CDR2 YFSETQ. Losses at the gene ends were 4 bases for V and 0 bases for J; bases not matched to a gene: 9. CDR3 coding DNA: TGCGCCAGCAGCCCACTTCGGGACAGCATGAACACTGAAGCTTTCTTT. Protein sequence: CASSPLRDSMNTEAFF.

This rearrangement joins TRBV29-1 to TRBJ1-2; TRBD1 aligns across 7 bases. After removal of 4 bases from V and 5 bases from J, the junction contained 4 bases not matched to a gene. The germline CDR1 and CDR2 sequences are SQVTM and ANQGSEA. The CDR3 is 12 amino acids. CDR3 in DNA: TGCAGCGTTGGGGACAGACCATATGGCTACACCTTC. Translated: CSVGDRPYGYTF.

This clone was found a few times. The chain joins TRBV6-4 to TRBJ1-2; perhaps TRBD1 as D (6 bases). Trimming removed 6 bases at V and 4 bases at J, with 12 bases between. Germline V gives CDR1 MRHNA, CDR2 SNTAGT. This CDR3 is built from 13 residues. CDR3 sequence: CASSSGAGYGYTF. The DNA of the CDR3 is TGTGCCAGCAGCTCAGGGGCTGGCTATGGCTACACCTTC.

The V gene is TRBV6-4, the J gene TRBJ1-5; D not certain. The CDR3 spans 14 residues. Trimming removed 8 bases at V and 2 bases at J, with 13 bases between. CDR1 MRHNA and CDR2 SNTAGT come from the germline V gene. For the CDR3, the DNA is TGTGCCAGCTCGGAGAACGGGGGCAATCAGCCCCAGCATTTT. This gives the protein CASSENGGNQPQHF.

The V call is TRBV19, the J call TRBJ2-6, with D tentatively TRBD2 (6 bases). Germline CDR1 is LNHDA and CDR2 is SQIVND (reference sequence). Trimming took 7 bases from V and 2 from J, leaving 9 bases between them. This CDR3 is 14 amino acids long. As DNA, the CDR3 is TGTGCCAGTAAGGAGGGTGCTGGGGCCAACGTCCTGACTTTC. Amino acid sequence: CASKEGAGANVLTF.

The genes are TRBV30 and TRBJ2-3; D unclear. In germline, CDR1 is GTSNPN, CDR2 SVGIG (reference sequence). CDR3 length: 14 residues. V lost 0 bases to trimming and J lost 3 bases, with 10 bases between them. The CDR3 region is CAWSVVGQTDTQYF. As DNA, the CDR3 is TGTGCCTGGAGTGTGGTTGGGCAGACAGATACGCAGTATTTT.

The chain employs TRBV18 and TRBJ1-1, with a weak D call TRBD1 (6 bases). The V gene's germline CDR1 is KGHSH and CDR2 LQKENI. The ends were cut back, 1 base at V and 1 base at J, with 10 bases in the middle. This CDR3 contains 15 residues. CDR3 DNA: TGTGCCAGCTCACCACAGGGGGTAAAGAACACTGAAGCTTTCTTT. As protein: CASSPQGVKNTEAFF.

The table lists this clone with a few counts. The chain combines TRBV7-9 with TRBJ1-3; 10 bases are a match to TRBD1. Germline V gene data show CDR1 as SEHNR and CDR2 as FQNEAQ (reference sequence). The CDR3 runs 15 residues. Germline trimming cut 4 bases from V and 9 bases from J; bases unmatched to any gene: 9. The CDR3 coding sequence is TGTGCCAGCAGCTCTCCTGACAGGGGGCTGGGCACCATATATTTT. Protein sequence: CASSSPDRGLGTIYF.

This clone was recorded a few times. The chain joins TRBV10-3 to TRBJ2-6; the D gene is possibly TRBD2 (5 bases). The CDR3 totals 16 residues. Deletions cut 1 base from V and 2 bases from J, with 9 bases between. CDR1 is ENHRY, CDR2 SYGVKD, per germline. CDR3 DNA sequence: TGTGCCATCAGTGAGTTAAGAGGGACTGGGGCCAACGTCCTGACTTTC. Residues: CAISELRGTGANVLTF.

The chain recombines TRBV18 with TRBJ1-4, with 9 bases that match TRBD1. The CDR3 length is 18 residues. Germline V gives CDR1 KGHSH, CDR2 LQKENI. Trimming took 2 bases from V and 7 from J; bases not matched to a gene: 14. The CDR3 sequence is CASSPSSRDRAGGEKLFF. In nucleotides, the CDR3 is TGTGCCAGCTCACCATCGTCCCGGGACAGGGCTGGGGGTGAAAAACTGTTTTTT.

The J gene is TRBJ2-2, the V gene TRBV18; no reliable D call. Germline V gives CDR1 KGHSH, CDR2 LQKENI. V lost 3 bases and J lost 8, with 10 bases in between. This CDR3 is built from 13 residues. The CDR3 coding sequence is TGTGCCAGCTCACCGGATGTAGCTGGGGAGCTGTTTTTT. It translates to CASSPDVAGELFF.

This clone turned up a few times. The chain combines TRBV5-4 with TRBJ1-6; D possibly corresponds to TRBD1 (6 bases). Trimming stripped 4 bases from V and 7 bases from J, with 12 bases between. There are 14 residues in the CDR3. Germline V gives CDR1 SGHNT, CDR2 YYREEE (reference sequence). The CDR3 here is CASSPPRGNSPLHF. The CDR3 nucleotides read TGTGCCAGCAGCCCGCCCAGGGGAAATTCACCCCTCCACTTT.

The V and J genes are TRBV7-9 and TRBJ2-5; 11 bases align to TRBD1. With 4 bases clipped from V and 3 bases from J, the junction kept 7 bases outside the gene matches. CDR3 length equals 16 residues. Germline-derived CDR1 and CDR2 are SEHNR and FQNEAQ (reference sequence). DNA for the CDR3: TGTGCCAGCAGCTCAGGGGACAGGGGGTCGAAAGAGACCCAGTACTTC. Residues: CASSSGDRGSKETQYF.

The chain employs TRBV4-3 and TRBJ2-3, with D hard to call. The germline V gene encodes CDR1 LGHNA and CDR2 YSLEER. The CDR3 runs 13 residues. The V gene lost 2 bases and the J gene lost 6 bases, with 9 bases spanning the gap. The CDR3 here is CASSQRSRDTQYF. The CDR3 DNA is TGCGCCAGCAGCCAACGATCCCGGGATACGCAGTATTTT.

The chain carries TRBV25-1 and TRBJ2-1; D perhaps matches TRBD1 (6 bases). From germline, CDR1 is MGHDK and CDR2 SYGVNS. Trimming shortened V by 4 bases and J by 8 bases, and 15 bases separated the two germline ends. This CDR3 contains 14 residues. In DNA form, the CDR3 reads TGTGCCAGCAGTGTCGCAGGGGAACATGATGAGCAGTTCTTC. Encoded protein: CASSVAGEHDEQFF. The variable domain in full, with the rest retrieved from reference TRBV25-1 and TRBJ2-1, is EADIYQTPRYLVIGTGKKITLECSQTMGHDKMYWYQQDPGMELHLIHYSYGVNSTEKGDLSSESTVSRIRTEHFPLTLESARPSHTSQYLCASSVAGEHDEQFFGPGTRLTVL.

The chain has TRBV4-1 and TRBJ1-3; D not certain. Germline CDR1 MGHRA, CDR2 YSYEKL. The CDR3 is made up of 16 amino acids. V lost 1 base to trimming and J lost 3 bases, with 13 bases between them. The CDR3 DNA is TGCGCCAGCAGCCAAGGTTCCGCAGGATATGGAAACACCATATATTTT. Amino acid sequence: CASSQGSAGYGNTIYF.

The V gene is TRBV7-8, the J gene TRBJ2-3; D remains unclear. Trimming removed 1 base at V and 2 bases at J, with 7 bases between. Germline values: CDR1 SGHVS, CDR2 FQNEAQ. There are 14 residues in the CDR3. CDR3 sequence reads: CASSLERNTDTQYF. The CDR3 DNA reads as TGTGCCAGCAGCTTAGAGCGAAACACAGATACGCAGTATTTT.

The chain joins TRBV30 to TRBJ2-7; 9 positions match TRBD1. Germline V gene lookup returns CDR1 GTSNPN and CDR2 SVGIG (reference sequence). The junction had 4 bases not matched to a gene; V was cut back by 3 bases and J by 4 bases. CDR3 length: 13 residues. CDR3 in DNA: TGTGCCTGGAGAGGGACAGGGATATACGAGCAGTACGTC. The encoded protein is CAWRGTGIYEQYV.

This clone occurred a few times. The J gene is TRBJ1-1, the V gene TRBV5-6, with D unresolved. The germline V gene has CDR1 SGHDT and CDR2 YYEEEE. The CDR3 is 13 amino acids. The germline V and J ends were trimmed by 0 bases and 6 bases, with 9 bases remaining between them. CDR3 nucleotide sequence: TGTGCCAGCAGCTTGGGGAGGAGGGCTGAAGCTTTCTTT. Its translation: CASSLGRRAEAFF. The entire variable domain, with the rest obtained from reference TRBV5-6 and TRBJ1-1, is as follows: DAGVTQSPTHLIKTRGQQVTLRCSPKSGHDTVSWYQQALGQGPQFIFQYYEEEERQRGNFPDRFSGHQFPNYSSELNVNALLLGDSALYLCASSLGRRAEAFFGQGTRLTVV.

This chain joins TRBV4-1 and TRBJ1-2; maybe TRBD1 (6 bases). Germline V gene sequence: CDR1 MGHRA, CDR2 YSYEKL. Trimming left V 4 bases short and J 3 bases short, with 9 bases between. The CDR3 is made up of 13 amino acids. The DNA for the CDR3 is TGCGCCAGCAGCCCGACAGGAGACTATGGCTACACCTTC. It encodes CASSPTGDYGYTF.

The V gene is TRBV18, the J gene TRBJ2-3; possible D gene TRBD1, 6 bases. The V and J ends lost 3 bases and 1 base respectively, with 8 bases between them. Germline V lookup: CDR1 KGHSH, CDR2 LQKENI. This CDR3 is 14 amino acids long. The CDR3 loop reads CASSPAGGTDTQYF. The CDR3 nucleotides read TGTGCCAGCTCACCGGCAGGGGGCACAGATACGCAGTATTTT.

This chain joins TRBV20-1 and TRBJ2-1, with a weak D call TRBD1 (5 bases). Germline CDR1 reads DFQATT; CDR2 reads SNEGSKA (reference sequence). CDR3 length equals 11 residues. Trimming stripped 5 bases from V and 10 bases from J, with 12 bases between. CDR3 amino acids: CSASQAREQFF. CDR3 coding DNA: TGCAGTGCTTCACAGGCCCGGGAGCAGTTCTTC.

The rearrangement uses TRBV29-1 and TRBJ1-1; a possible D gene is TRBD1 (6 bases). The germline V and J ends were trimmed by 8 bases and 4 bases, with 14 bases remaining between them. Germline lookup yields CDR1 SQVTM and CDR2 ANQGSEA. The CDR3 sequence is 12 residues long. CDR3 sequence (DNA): TGCAGCCTCCAGGGGCCGGGCACTGAAGCTTTCTTT. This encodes CSLQGPGTEAFF.